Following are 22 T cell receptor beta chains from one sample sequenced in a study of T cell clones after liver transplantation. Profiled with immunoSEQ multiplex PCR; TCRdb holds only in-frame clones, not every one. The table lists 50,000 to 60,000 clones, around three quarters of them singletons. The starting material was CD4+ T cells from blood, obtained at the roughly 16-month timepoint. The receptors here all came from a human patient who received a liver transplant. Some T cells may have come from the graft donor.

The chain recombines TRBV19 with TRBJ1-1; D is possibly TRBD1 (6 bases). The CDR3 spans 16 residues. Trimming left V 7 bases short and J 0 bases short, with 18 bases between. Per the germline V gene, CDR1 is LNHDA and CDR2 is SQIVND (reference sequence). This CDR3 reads CASTRGGSSMNTEAFF. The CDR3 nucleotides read TGTGCCAGTACCCGAGGGGGATCGTCCATGAACACTGAAGCTTTCTTT.

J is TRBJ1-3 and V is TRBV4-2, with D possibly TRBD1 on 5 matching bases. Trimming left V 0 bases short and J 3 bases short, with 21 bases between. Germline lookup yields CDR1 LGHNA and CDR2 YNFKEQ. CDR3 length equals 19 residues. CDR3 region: CASSQDIQRRGWNGNTIYF. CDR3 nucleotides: TGTGCCAGCAGCCAAGATATACAACGGCGGGGCTGGAATGGAAACACCATATATTTT.

CDR3 region: CASRDRAATEAFF. CDR3 nucleotides: TGTGCCAGCAGGGACAGGGCGGCCACTGAAGCTTTCTTT. The J gene is TRBJ1-1, the V gene TRBV6-5; TRBD1 matches 8 bases. With V trimmed by 6 bases and J by 4 bases, 4 bases remained unmatched. The germline V gene has CDR1 MNHEY and CDR2 SVGAGI. This CDR3 has 13 residues.

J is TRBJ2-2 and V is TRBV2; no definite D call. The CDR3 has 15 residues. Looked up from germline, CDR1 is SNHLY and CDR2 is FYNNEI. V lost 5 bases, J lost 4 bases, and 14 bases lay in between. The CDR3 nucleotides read TGTGCCAGCAGTTACTTAGGCCTGGGCACCGGGGAGCTGTTTTTT. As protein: CASSYLGLGTGELFF.

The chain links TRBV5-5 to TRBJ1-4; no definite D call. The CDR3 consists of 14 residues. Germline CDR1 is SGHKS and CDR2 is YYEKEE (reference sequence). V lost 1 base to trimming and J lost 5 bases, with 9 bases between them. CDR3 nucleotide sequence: TGTGCCAGCAGCTTGACAGCGAACAATGAAAAACTGTTTTTT. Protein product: CASSLTANNEKLFF.

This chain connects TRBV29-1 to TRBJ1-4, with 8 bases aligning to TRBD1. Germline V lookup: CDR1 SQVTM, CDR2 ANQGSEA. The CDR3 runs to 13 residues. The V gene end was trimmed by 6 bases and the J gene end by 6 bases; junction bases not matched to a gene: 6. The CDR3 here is CSVRTGRDEKLFF. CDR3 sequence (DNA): TGCAGCGTGAGGACAGGGCGGGATGAAAAACTGTTTTTT.

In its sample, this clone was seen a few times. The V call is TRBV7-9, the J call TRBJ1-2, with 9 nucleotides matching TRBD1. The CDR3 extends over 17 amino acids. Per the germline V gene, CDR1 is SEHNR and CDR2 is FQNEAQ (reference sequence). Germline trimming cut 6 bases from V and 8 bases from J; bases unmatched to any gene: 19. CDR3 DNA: TGTGCCAGCAGTGACATCATGGATGAACAGGGGGCACAAGGCTACACCTTC. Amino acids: CASSDIMDEQGAQGYTF.

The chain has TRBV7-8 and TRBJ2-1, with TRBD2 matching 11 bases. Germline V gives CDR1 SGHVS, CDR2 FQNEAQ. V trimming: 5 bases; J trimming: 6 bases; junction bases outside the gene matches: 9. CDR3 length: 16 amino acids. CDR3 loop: CASSPTWGTSGNEQFF. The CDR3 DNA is TGTGCCAGCAGCCCCACATGGGGGACTAGCGGCAATGAGCAGTTCTTC.

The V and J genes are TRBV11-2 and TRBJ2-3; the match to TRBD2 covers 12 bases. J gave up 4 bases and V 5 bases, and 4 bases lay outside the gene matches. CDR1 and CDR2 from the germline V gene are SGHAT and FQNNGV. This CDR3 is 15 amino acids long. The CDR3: CASSPLAGGPDTQYF. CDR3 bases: TGTGCCAGCAGCCCTCTAGCGGGAGGGCCAGATACGCAGTATTTT. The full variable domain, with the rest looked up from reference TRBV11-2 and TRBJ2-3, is EAGVAQSPRYKIIEKRQSVAFWCNPISGHATLYWYQQILGQGPKLLIQFQNNGVVDDSQLPKDRFSAERLKGVDSTLKIQPAKLEDSAVYLCASSPLAGGPDTQYFGPGTRLTVL.

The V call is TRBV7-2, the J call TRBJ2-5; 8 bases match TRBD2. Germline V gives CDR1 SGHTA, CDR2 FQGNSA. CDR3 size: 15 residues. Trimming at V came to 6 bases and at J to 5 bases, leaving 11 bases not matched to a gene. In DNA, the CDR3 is TGTGCCAGCAGTCACCCCGCCAGCGGGAGTGAGACCCAGTACTTC. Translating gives CASSHPASGSETQYF.

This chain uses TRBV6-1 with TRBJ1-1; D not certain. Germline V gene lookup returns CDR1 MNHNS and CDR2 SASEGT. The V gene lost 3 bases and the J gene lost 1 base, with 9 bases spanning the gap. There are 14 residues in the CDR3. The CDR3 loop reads CASSDSIWNTEAFF. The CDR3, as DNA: TGTGCCAGCAGTGATTCGATCTGGAACACTGAAGCTTTCTTT.

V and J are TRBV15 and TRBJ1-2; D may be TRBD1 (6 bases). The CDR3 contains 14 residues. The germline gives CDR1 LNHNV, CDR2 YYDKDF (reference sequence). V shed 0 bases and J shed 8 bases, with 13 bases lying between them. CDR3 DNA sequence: TGTGCCACCAGCAGAGAACAGGGAATTGGCGGCTACACCTTC. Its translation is CATSREQGIGGYTF.

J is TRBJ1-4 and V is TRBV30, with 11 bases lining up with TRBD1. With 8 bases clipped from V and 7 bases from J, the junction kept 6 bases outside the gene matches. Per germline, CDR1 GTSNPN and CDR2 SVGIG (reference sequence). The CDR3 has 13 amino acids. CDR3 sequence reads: CAQLGQGGEKLFF. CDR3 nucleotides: TGTGCCCAGCTGGGACAGGGGGGTGAAAAACTGTTTTTT.

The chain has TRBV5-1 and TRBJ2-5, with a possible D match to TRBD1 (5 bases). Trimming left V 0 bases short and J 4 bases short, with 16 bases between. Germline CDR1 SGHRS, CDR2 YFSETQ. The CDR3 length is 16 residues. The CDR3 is CASSLGGTPPGETQYF. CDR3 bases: TGCGCCAGCAGCTTGGGGGGCACTCCCCCGGGAGAGACCCAGTACTTC.

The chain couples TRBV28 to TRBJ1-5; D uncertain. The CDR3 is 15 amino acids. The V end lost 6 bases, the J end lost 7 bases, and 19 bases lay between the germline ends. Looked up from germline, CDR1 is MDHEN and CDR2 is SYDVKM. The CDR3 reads CASSFPPRVNQPQHF. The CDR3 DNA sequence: TGTGCCAGCAGCTTCCCGCCCCGGGTTAACCAGCCCCAGCATTTT.

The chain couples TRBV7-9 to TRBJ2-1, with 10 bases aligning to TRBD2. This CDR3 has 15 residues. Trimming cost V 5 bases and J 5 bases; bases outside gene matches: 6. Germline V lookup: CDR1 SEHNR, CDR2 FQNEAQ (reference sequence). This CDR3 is CASSPLAGYDNEQFF. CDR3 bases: TGTGCCAGCAGCCCACTAGCGGGATATGACAATGAGCAGTTCTTC.

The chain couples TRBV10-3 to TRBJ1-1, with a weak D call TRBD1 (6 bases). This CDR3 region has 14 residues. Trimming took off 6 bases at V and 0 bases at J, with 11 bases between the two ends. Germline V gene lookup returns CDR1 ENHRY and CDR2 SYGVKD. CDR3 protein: CAIRATGMNTEAFF. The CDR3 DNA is TGTGCCATCAGGGCTACAGGGATGAACACTGAAGCTTTCTTT.

CDR3 DNA sequence: TGTGCCAGCTCACCCGGACTAGCGGGGGATACGCAGTATTTT. As protein: CASSPGLAGDTQYF. The J gene is TRBJ2-3, the V gene TRBV18, with TRBD2 identical over 12 bases. The CDR3 is made up of 14 amino acids. In germline, CDR1 is KGHSH, CDR2 LQKENI. V lost 3 bases, J lost 6 bases, and 1 base stayed unmatched.

The DNA for the CDR3 is TGTGCCAGCCGGCCGGGAAGGGGGCAGGTGAGGAAAGCTTTCTTT. This translates into CASRPGRGQVRKAFF. V and J are TRBV21-1 and TRBJ1-1; TRBD1, the table's D call, was not compared with the DNA. TRBV21-1 counts as a pseudogene. The CDR3 covers 15 residues.

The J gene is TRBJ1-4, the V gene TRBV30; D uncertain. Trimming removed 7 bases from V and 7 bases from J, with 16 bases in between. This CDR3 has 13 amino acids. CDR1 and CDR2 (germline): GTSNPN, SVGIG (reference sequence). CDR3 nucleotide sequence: TGTGCCTCGAACGGGTTTTACGGTGAAAAACTGTTTTTT. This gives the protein CASNGFYGEKLFF.

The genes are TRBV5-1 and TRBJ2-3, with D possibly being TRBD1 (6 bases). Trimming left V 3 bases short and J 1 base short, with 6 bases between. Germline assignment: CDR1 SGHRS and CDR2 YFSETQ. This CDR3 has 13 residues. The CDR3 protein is CASSSGGTDTQYF. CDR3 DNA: TGCGCCAGCAGCTCAGGGGGCACAGATACGCAGTATTTT.

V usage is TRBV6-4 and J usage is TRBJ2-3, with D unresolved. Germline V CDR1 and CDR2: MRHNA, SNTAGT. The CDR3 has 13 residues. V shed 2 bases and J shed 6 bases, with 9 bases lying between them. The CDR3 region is CASSDRRWDTQYF. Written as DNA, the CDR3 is TGTGCCAGCAGTGACCGAAGGTGGGATACGCAGTATTTT.